These 3 T cell receptor beta chains were all obtained from the same sample, sequenced in a study of shared clonotypes between healthy human individuals. Using immunoSEQ multiplex PCR, the repertoire was profiled, and TCRdb retains in-frame clones only, with some absent. The sample holds 470,000 or so clones; 60% to 80% are singletons and the top ten take 12%. The sample taken for sequencing was PBMCs. The receptors shown here come from a woman in her thirties or forties in good health. Some clones in this sample may be carry-over from other donors' samples.

V usage is TRBV6-5 and J usage is TRBJ2-3, with D tentatively TRBD2 (6 bases). CDR3 length equals 14 residues. CDR1 and CDR2 from the germline V gene are MNHEY and SVGAGI. The V end was cut by 1 base, the J end by 4 bases, with 9 bases between. The chain's CDR3 is CASSYLIAADTQYF. CDR3 coding DNA: TGTGCCAGCAGTTACTTGATAGCGGCAGATACGCAGTATTTT.

This clone occurred a few times. The rearrangement uses TRBV7-2 and TRBJ1-1; TRBD1 aligns across 8 bases. Germline loops: CDR1 SGHTA, CDR2 FQGNSA. The CDR3 has 15 residues. V shed 5 bases and J 5 bases; nucleotides not matched to a gene: 10. The CDR3 DNA follows: TGTGCCAGCAGCCTACTGACAGGGGATTATACTGAAGCTTTCTTT. Translation: CASSLLTGDYTEAFF. Drawing the rest from reference TRBV7-2 and TRBJ1-1, the complete variable domain is GAGVSQSPSNKVTEKGKDVELRCDPISGHTALYWYRQSLGQGLEFLIYFQGNSAPDKSGLPSDRFSAERTGGSVSTLTIQRTQQEDSAVYLCASSLLTGDYTEAFFGQGTRLTVV.

In its sample, this clone was seen once. The V gene is TRBV7-9, the J gene TRBJ1-2; a possible D gene is TRBD1 (6 bases). The V end lost 4 bases, the J end lost 6 bases, and 18 bases lay between the germline ends. Germline V gene lookup returns CDR1 SEHNR and CDR2 FQNEAQ (reference sequence). The CDR3 has 15 residues. CDR3 loop: CASSSHRDKGDGYTF. DNA of the CDR3: TGTGCCAGCAGCTCCCACCGGGACAAAGGCGATGGCTACACCTTC. Complete variable domain (other parts from reference TRBV7-9 and TRBJ1-2): DTGVSQNPRHKITKRGQNVTFRCDPISEHNRLYWYRQTLGQGPEFLTYFQNEAQLEKSRLLSDRFSAERPKGSFSTLEIQRTEQGDSAMYLCASSSHRDKGDGYTFGSGTRLTVV.